This record covers a single T cell receptor beta chain. Its target is not known. The data were taken from a study of shared clonotypes between healthy human individuals. General study findings and limits: Generation of non-shared clonotypes was less probable than generation of clonotypes shared by all four donors. An anticipated effect of sequencing depth on clonotype sharing among donors was recognized. The diversity represented, both genetic and in exposure history, was limited by few donors.

This CDR3 spans 14 amino acids. Germline V lookup: CDR1 SGHVS, CDR2 FNYEAQ. Trimming took 5 bases from V and 5 from J, leaving 16 bases between them. Over several immunoSEQ plates, each subset's genomic DNA was distributed in even portions. TCRdb's copy holds only in-frame clones and misses some; the assay was immunoSEQ multiplex PCR. The sample records just over 2,000,000 clones, about 95% being singletons. Positive CCR7 selection of CD45RO-negative cells yielded the naive CD8 cells, and terminally differentiated effector memory CD45RA+ cells were excluded. Material: naive CD8+ T cells sorted from blood. The TCR sequence derives from a man between 18 and 35 years old in good health. This chain connects TRBV7-6 to TRBJ2-7, with D possibly being TRBD1 (5 bases). This chain's CDR3 is CASSPLGQGDEQYF. CDR3 nucleotides: TGTGCCAGCAGCCCACTTGGGCAGGGTGACGAGCAGTACTTC. The full variable domain, in which reference TRBV7-6 and TRBJ2-7 provide the parts outside the CDR3, is GAGVSQSPRYKVTKRGQDVALRCDPISGHVSLYWYRQALGQGPEFLTYFNYEAQQDKSGLPNDRFSAERPEGSISTLTIQRTEQRDSAMYRCASSPLGQGDEQYFGPGTRLTVT.